These T cell receptor beta chains were read from a single sample in a study of identical twins. TCRdb passed the 5' RACE reads through MiXCR, listing each CDR3 protein once. The repertoire consists of more than 600,000 distinct CDR3 sequences, with 18% occurring once and the leading ten covering around 13%. These same records also appear under a second study, on T cells expressing NK-cell markers.

Sample: PBMCs. The receptor source for this set is a woman in her late teens or twenties in good health. Each CDR3 is given with its conserved first and last residue. The order of the fields is clone size, D gene, V gene, J gene, CDR3 DNA, CDR3 protein. The D gene is left open where the match is weak. Only some rows state a clone size, as once, few, many or a class for expanded clones.

size: few; D: -; V: TRBV20-1; J: TRBJ1-2; DNA: TGCAGTGCTACCCGACCTAACTATGGCTACACCTTC; CDR3: CSATRPNYGYTF
size: few; D: TRBD2; V: TRBV25-1; J: TRBJ2-3; DNA: TGTGCCAGCAGTGAATTAGAACTAGCGGGACCAACGCAGTATTTT; CDR3: CASSELELAGPTQYF
size: few; D: -; V: TRBV12-3/TRBV12-4; J: TRBJ1-6; DNA: TGTGCCAGCAGTTTACAGGGAAAGGGAGCACCCCTCCACTTT; CDR3: CASSLQGKGAPLHF
size: few; D: -; V: TRBV4-2; J: TRBJ2-1; DNA: TGTGCCAGCAGCCAACCGGGAGCCTACAATGAGCAGTTCTTC; CDR3: CASSQPGAYNEQFF
size: few; D: TRBD2; V: TRBV20-1; J: TRBJ2-2; DNA: TGCAGTGCTAGAGATAAACTAGCGGGGGTGAACACCGGGGAGCTGTTTTTT; CDR3: CSARDKLAGVNTGELFF
size: -; D: -; V: TRBV20-1; J: TRBJ1-4; DNA: TGCAGTGCCCCCGCTGGCAGGGAAGAAAAACTGTTTTTT; CDR3: CSAPAGREEKLFF
size: -; D: -; V: TRBV29-1; J: TRBJ2-3; DNA: TGCAGCGTTGGGGCAGCGGAGGATAGCACAGATACGCAGTATTTT; CDR3: CSVGAAEDSTDTQYF
size: few; D: -; V: TRBV7-2; J: TRBJ1-2; DNA: TGTGCCAGCAGCTTAGTGCAGGGTCCCTACACCTTC; CDR3: CASSLVQGPYTF
size: -; D: -; V: TRBV18; J: TRBJ2-7; DNA: TGTGCCAGCTCAATCACGGCCGGCAGGTTTAGCTCCTACGAGCGGTACTTC; CDR3: CASSITAGRFSSYERYF
size: few; D: -; V: TRBV2; J: TRBJ2-2; DNA: TGTGCCAGCATTGGGGGACCCCCGAACACCGGGGAGCTGTTTTTT; CDR3: CASIGGPPNTGELFF
size: -; D: -; V: TRBV6-2/TRBV6-3; J: TRBJ2-1; DNA: TGTGCCAGCAGTTTTCCTAGGGCGGCGCCGGGAGTGGGCGGTGAGCAGTTCTTC; CDR3: CASSFPRAAPGVGGEQFF
size: few; D: -; V: TRBV20-1; J: TRBJ2-7; DNA: TGCAGTGCTTGGACGAGTTACGAGCAGTACTTC; CDR3: CSAWTSYEQYF
size: -; D: TRBD1; V: TRBV6-5; J: TRBJ2-3; DNA: TGTGCCAGCAGTTACCCTGGGACAGGCGGAACAGATACGCAGTATTTT; CDR3: CASSYPGTGGTDTQYF
size: many; D: TRBD1; V: TRBV29-1; J: TRBJ2-1; DNA: TGCAGCGGACTGGACAGGAGTTCCTACAATGAGCAGTTCTTC; CDR3: CSGLDRSSYNEQFF
size: -; D: -; V: TRBV9; J: TRBJ2-7; DNA: TGTGCCAGCAGCCGCGAGCAGGGGCCCTACGAGCAGTACTTC; CDR3: CASSREQGPYEQYF
size: -; D: TRBD1; V: TRBV5-1; J: TRBJ1-2; DNA: TGCGCCAGCAGCTCTACTTTAAGGACAGGGATCCCTGGCACCTTC; CDR3: CASSSTLRTGIPGTF
size: -; D: -; V: TRBV24-1; J: TRBJ2-5; DNA: TGTGCCACCAGTGATCCGACCACAGACGGCGGAGAGACCCAGTACTTC; CDR3: CATSDPTTDGGETQYF
size: few; D: -; V: TRBV5-1; J: TRBJ2-7; DNA: TGCGCCAGCAGCTTATTGGGGGCAGAGAACGAGCAGTACTTC; CDR3: CASSLLGAENEQYF
size: few; D: -; V: TRBV6-1; J: TRBJ2-7; DNA: TGTGCCAGCAGCCCATCGTACGAAACCTACGAGCAGTACTTC; CDR3: CASSPSYETYEQYF
size: few; D: -; V: TRBV12-3/TRBV12-4; J: TRBJ2-3; DNA: TGTGCCAGCAGTTTCGGTGGGGGATCACCAGATACGCAGTATTTT; CDR3: CASSFGGGSPDTQYF
size: few; D: TRBD2; V: TRBV7-2; J: TRBJ2-3; DNA: TGTGCCAGCAGCCAACTAGCGTCGGCTGATACGCAGTATTTT; CDR3: CASSQLASADTQYF
size: -; D: TRBD1; V: TRBV7-9; J: TRBJ2-7; DNA: TGTGCCAGCAGCTTAACAGGGGAACCAGCCTACGAGCAGTACTTC; CDR3: CASSLTGEPAYEQYF
size: -; D: TRBD2; V: TRBV20-1; J: TRBJ2-1; DNA: TGCAGTGCTGGGAAAGGACTAGCTAGGTCCCATGAGCAGTTCTTC; CDR3: CSAGKGLARSHEQFF
size: few; D: TRBD2; V: TRBV7-9; J: TRBJ2-1; DNA: TGTGCCAGCAGCCCCGAAGCGGGGGGCCATGAGCAGTTCTTC; CDR3: CASSPEAGGHEQFF
size: -; D: -; V: TRBV15; J: TRBJ2-3; DNA: TGTGCCACCAGCTCCCTGATGTGGGGGCGCCAAAGCACAGATACGCAGTATTTT; CDR3: CATSSLMWGRQSTDTQYF
size: -; D: -; V: TRBV4-3; J: TRBJ2-3; DNA: TGCGCCAGCAGCCAAGATGGGTCGGGAGACACAGATACGCAGTATTTT; CDR3: CASSQDGSGDTDTQYF
size: few; D: -; V: TRBV3-1; J: TRBJ2-2; DNA: TGTGCCAGCAGCCAAGGCGGAACCTACACCGGGGAGCTGTTTTTT; CDR3: CASSQGGTYTGELFF
size: -; D: -; V: TRBV12-3/TRBV12-4; J: TRBJ1-2; DNA: TGTGCCAGCAGTTTAGGCCAGAAGGTGAGGGGCTACACCTTC; CDR3: CASSLGQKVRGYTF
size: -; D: TRBD2; V: TRBV5-1; J: TRBJ2-6; DNA: TGCGCCAGCACTAGCGGGTTCAGCTCTGGGGCCAACGTCCTGACTTTC; CDR3: CASTSGFSSGANVLTF
size: -; D: -; V: TRBV5-1; J: TRBJ2-5; DNA: TGCGCCAGCAGCTCCACTTATACAGGGTTAGAGACCCAGTACTTC; CDR3: CASSSTYTGLETQYF
size: -; D: TRBD1; V: TRBV7-2; J: TRBJ1-4; DNA: TGTGCCAGCAGCTTAGGAGGACAGGGCCGGGGAGAAAAACTGTTTTTT; CDR3: CASSLGGQGRGEKLFF
size: -; D: -; V: TRBV6-5; J: TRBJ2-3; DNA: TGTGCCAGCAGTTCCCACCGAACACGCACCTACACAGATACGCAGTATTTT; CDR3: CASSSHRTRTYTDTQYF
size: -; D: -; V: TRBV6-1; J: TRBJ2-7; DNA: TGTGCCAGCAGTGAAGGCCGGAATTTCTACGAGCAGTACTTC; CDR3: CASSEGRNFYEQYF
size: -; D: -; V: TRBV20-1; J: TRBJ2-1; DNA: TGCAGTGCTAGCTCGGGACTTGGAGATGAGCAGTTCTTC; CDR3: CSASSGLGDEQFF
size: -; D: -; V: TRBV5-1; J: TRBJ1-5; DNA: TGCGCCAGCAGCTTGGAAGGACCCCATCAGCCCCAGCATTTT; CDR3: CASSLEGPHQPQHF
size: -; D: -; V: TRBV5-1; J: TRBJ2-3; DNA: TGCGCCAGCAGCTTGGAAGTCGCCCCCACAGATACGCAGTATTTT; CDR3: CASSLEVAPTDTQYF